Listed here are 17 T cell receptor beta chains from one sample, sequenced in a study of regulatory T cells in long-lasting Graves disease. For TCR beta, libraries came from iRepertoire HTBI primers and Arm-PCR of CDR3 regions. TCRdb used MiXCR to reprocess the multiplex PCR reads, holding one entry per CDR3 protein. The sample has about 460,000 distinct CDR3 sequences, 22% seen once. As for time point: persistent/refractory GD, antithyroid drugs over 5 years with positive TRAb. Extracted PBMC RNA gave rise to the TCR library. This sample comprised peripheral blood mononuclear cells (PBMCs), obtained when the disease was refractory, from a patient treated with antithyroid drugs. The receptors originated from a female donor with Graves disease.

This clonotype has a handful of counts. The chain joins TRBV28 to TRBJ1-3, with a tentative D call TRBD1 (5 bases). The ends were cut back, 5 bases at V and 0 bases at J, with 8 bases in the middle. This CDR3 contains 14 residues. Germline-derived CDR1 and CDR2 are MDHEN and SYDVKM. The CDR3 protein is CASSRGPSGNTIYF. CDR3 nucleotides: TGTGCCAGCAGTAGGGGCCCCTCTGGAAACACCATATATTTT.

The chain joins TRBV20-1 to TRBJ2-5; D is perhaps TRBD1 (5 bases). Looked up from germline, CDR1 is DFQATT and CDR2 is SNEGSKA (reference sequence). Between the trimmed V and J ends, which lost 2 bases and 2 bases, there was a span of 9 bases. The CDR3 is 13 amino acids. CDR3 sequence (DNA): TGCAGTGCTAGATTCCCAGGGCAAGAGACCCAGTACTTC. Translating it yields CSARFPGQETQYF.

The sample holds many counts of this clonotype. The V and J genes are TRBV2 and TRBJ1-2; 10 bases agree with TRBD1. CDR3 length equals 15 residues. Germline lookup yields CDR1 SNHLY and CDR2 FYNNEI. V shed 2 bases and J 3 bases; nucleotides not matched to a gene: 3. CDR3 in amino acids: CASSEIGQGDYGYTF. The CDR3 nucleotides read TGTGCCAGCAGTGAAATTGGACAGGGGGACTATGGCTACACCTTC.

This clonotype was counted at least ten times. The CDR3 nucleotides read TGCAGCGTTGTTCAAGGGGCCAACAATCAGCCCCAGCATTTT. Translated: CSVVQGANNQPQHF. V usage is TRBV29-1 and J usage is TRBJ1-5; D is perhaps TRBD1 (5 bases). Germline CDR1 is SQVTM and CDR2 is ANQGSEA. This CDR3 has 14 amino acids. Trimming removed 4 bases from V and 3 bases from J, with 13 bases in between.

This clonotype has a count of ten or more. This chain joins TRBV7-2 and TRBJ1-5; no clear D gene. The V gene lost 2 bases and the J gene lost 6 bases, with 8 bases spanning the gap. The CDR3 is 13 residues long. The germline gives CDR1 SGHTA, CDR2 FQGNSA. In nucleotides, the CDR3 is TGTGCCAGCAGCTTAATGGGGTTTCAGCCCCAGCATTTT. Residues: CASSLMGFQPQHF. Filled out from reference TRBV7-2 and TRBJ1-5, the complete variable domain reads GAGVSQSPSNKVTEKGKDVELRCDPISGHTALYWYRQSLGQGLEFLIYFQGNSAPDKSGLPSDRFSAERTGGSVSTLTIQRTQQEDSAVYLCASSLMGFQPQHFGDGTRLSIL.

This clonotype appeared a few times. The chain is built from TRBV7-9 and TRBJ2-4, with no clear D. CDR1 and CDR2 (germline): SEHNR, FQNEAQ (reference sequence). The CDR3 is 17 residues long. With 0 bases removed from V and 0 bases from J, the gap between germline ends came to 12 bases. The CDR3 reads CASSLAYGYAAKNIQYF. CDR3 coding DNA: TGTGCCAGCAGCTTAGCGTACGGGTACGCAGCCAAAAACATTCAGTACTTC.

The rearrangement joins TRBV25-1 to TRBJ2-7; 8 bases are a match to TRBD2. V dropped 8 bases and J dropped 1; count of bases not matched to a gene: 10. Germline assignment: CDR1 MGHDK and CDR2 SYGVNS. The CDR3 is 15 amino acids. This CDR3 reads CASHPNREGSYEQYF. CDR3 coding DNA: TGTGCCAGCCATCCTAACCGGGAGGGGTCCTACGAGCAGTACTTC.

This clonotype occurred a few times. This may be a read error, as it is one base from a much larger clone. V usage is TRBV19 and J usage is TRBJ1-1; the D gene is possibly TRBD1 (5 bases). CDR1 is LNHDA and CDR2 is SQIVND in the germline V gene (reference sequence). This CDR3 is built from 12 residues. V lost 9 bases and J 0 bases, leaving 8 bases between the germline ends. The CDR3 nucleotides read TGTGCCAGCAGACAGTTGAACACTGAAGCTTTCTTT. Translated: CASRQLNTEAFF.

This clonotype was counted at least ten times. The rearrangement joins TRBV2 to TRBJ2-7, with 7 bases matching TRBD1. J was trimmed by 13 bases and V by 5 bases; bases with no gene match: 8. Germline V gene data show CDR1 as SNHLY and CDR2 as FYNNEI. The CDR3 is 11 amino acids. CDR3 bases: TGTGCCAGCAGTTTGGACAAAGGGGGCTACTTC. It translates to CASSLDKGGYF.

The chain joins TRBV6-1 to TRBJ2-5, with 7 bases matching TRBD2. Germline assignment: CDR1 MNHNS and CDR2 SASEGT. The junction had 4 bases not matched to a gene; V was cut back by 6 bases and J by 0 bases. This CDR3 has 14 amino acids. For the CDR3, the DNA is TGTGCCAGCAGGGGAGGGGCGGACCAAGAGACCCAGTACTTC. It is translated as CASRGGADQETQYF.

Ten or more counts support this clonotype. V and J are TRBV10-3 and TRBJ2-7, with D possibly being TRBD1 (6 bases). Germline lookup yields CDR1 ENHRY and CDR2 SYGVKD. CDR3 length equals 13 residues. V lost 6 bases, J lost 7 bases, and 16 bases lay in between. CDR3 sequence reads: CAISPGTSREQYF. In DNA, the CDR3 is TGTGCCATCAGCCCGGGGACAAGCCGTGAGCAGTACTTC.

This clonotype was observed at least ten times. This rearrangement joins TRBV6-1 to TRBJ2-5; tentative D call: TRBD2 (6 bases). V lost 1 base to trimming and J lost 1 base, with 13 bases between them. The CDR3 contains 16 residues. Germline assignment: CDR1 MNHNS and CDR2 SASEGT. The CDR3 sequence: CASSEVGEEIQETQYF. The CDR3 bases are TGTGCCAGCAGTGAAGTCGGGGAGGAGATCCAAGAGACCCAGTACTTC.

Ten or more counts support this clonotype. CDR3 protein: CASALRWIEQFF. The CDR3 nucleotides are TGTGCCAGCGCCCTTCGGTGGATTGAGCAGTTCTTC. The rearrangement uses TRBV12-3 or TRBV12-4 and TRBJ2-1; D gene unclear. CDR3 length equals 12 residues. V lost 8 bases to trimming and J lost 9 bases, with 14 bases between them.

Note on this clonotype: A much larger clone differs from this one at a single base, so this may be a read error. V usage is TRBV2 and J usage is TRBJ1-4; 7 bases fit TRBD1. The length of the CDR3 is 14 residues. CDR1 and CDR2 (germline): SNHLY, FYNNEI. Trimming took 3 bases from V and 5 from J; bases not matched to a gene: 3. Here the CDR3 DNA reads TGTGCCAGCAGTGATGGGACAGAGAATGAAAAACTGTTTTTT. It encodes CASSDGTENEKLFF.

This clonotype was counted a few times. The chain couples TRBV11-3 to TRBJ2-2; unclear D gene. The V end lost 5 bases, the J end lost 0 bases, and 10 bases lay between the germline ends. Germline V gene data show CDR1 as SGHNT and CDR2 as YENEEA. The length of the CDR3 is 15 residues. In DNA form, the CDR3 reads TGTGCCAGCAGCCCAAAATCCTCGAACACCGGGGAGCTGTTTTTT. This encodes CASSPKSSNTGELFF.

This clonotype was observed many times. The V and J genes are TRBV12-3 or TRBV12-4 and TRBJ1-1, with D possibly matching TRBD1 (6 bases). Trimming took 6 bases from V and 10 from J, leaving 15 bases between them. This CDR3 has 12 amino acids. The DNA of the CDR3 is TGTGCCAGCAGCGAAATTAACAGGGTAGCTTTCTTT. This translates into CASSEINRVAFF.

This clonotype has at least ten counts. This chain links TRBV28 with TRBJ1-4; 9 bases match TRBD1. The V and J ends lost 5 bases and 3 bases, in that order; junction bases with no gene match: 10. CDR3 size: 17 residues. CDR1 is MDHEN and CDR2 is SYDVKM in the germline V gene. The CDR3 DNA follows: TGTGCCAGCAGTCCCGACAGGGGGTTAATGGCTAATGAAAAACTGTTTTTT. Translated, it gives CASSPDRGLMANEKLFF.